This TCR beta chain comes out of a study of blood T cell repertoires in COVID-19. Study as a whole: Material from acute and convalescent COVID-19 was sourced from the United States, Italy and Spain. T cells, B-cell-depleted T cells, or PBMCs provided the cDNA or gDNA that served as material.

Trimming cost V 5 bases and J 1 base, with 9 bases left between them. Germline values: CDR1 GTSNPN, CDR2 SVGIG (reference sequence). CDR3 size: 13 residues. Source study methods: Amplified reference gene primers provided the basis for estimating nucleated cell counts. Sequencing was performed with immunoSEQ multiplex PCR; in TCRdb, only in-frame clones are kept and a portion is missing. The V and J calls and the clone size are those of that table, but D and trimming were determined from the DNA. The repertoire consists of roughly 260,000 clones, with more than 70% occurring once and the leading ten covering less than 4%.

Material for sequencing was peripheral blood. The gene calls are TRBV30 and TRBJ1-5; D not resolved. This clonotype was sampled from a woman under 30 with acute or convalescent COVID-19. The CDR3 DNA sequence: TGTGCCTGGCAGAGGCAGAGCAATCAGCCCCAGCATTTT. Protein sequence: CAWQRQSNQPQHF.